The TCR beta chain under discussion was sequenced for a study of shared clonotypes between healthy human individuals. Whole-study findings and limits: Relative to clonotypes present in all four donors, those not shared had lower generation probabilities. Sharing across a few donors was seen in 4.5% to 5.5% of naive CD4 clonotypes.

The protocol was immunoSEQ multiplex PCR, while the TCRdb copy is restricted to in-frame clones and leaves out a portion. The data show roughly 2.4 million clones, 95% seen once. Of note for this clone: Its antigen is not known.

The sequenced sample was naive CD4+ T cells sorted from blood. Subset: CD45RA+ positively selected. The receptor's source is a man between 18 and 29 years old in good health.

The DNA for the CDR3 is TGTGCCAGCAGCGGAGAGGTGGGCAGGGGGCGAGATACGCAGTATTTT. This gives the protein CASSGEVGRGRDTQYF. The chain couples TRBV7-2 to TRBJ2-3, with 8 bases matching TRBD1. The CDR3 is made up of 16 amino acids. V was pared by 5 bases and J by 5 bases, with 12 bases of the junction left unmatched. CDR1 and CDR2 (germline): SGHTA, FQGNSA.